This passage covers 10 T cell receptor beta chains from one sample sequenced in a study of cytomegalovirus exposure and HLA in healthy donors. The PCR contained 60 Vbeta and 13 Jbeta primers. Measured with immunoSEQ multiplex PCR; TCRdb has only the in-frame clones, and not every one. The sample contains 110,000 to 150,000 clones, less than 85% of which appear only once. The sample consisted of PBMCs. The receptors here all came from a woman in her 50s in good health and CMV-seropositive.

The gene calls are TRBV5-4 and TRBJ1-2; a possible D gene is TRBD1 (5 bases). V gave up 1 base and J gave up 4 bases, with 14 bases separating them. CDR1 and CDR2 from the germline V gene are SGHNT and YYREEE (reference sequence). This CDR3 is 15 amino acids long. CDR3 in amino acids: CASSLSGSFIYGYTF. The DNA for the CDR3 is TGTGCCAGCAGCTTGTCAGGGTCCTTTATCTATGGCTACACCTTC.

A few counts support this clone. The chain uses TRBV5-5 and TRBJ2-5; 7 bases fit TRBD2. The ends lost 0 bases at V and 2 bases at J; junction bases unmatched: 4. The CDR3 has 15 residues. Germline values: CDR1 SGHKS, CDR2 YYEKEE (reference sequence). CDR3 amino acids: CASSLGDGGQETQYF. The CDR3 DNA follows: TGTGCCAGCAGCTTGGGTGACGGGGGGCAAGAGACCCAGTACTTC.

This clone was counted a single time. V is TRBV27 and J is TRBJ2-7, with TRBD1 matching 7 bases. Per germline, CDR1 MNHEY and CDR2 SMNVEV (reference sequence). This CDR3 has 14 residues. Trimming took 5 bases from V and 5 from J; bases not matched to a gene: 9. The CDR3 here is CASSPTGVTNEQYF. DNA of the CDR3: TGTGCCAGCAGTCCTACAGGGGTCACCAACGAGCAGTACTTC.

In its sample, this clone was seen a few times. The V and J genes are TRBV7-2 and TRBJ1-4; D is undetermined. CDR1 SGHTA and CDR2 FQGNSA come from the germline V gene. The CDR3 is 15 amino acids. Trimming pared 1 base from V and 3 bases from J, leaving 9 bases between. The CDR3 reads CASSLVGQSNEKLFF. CDR3 in DNA: TGTGCCAGCAGCTTAGTTGGGCAGTCTAATGAAAAACTGTTTTTT.

The V and J genes are TRBV2 and TRBJ2-7; D possibly corresponds to TRBD2 (6 bases). There are 14 residues in the CDR3. CDR1 is SNHLY, CDR2 FYNNEI, per germline. V lost 4 bases to trimming and J lost 3 bases, with 13 bases between them. CDR3 in DNA: TGTGCCAGCAGTGGAGGGACGGACTACTACGAGCAGTACTTC. It specifies CASSGGTDYYEQYF.

The chain couples TRBV5-4 to TRBJ2-5; 9 nucleotides agree with TRBD1. Trimming at V came to 4 bases and at J to 4 bases, leaving 8 bases not matched to a gene. From germline, CDR1 is SGHNT and CDR2 YYREEE (reference sequence). CDR3 length: 15 amino acids. The CDR3 protein is CASSPGQGLRETQYF. The CDR3 nucleotides read TGTGCCAGCAGCCCGGGACAGGGTCTGCGAGAGACCCAGTACTTC.

This clone has just one count. V is TRBV12-5 and J is TRBJ2-1, with 10 bases fitting TRBD1. V was clipped by 1 base and J by 13 bases; unmatched bases: 4. The CDR3 length is 13 residues. Germline CDR1 reads LGHNT; CDR2 reads FRNRAP. The CDR3 loop is CASGLETGGAQFF. The CDR3 DNA is TGTGCTAGTGGTTTGGAGACAGGGGGCGCCCAGTTCTTC.

In its sample, this clone was seen many times. The chain carries TRBV4-1 and TRBJ2-2; 8 nucleotides match TRBD1. Germline V gives CDR1 MGHRA, CDR2 YSYEKL. The CDR3 has 14 residues. Trimming removed 4 bases from V and 7 bases from J; junction bases left unmatched: 5. CDR3 sequence reads: CASSPDRGGGELFF. DNA for the CDR3: TGCGCCAGCAGCCCTGACAGGGGCGGCGGGGAGCTGTTTTTT.

The chain joins TRBV19 to TRBJ1-4, with 7 nucleotides matching TRBD1. V shed 8 bases, J shed 1 base, and the junction held 7 bases outside the gene matches. CDR3 length: 15 amino acids. CDR1 is LNHDA and CDR2 is SQIVND in the germline V gene (reference sequence). In nucleotides, the CDR3 is TGTGCCAGTCGCCAGGGGGGAGGAACTAATGAAAAACTGTTTTTT. Residues: CASRQGGGTNEKLFF.

The chain employs TRBV28 and TRBJ2-7, with 9 bases aligning to TRBD1. Per the germline V gene, CDR1 is MDHEN and CDR2 is SYDVKM. J was trimmed by 2 bases and V by 8 bases; bases with no gene match: 7. This CDR3 contains 14 residues. The CDR3 loop is CASRLTGGTYEQYF. The CDR3 DNA reads as TGTGCCAGCCGCCTTACAGGGGGCACCTACGAGCAGTACTTC.